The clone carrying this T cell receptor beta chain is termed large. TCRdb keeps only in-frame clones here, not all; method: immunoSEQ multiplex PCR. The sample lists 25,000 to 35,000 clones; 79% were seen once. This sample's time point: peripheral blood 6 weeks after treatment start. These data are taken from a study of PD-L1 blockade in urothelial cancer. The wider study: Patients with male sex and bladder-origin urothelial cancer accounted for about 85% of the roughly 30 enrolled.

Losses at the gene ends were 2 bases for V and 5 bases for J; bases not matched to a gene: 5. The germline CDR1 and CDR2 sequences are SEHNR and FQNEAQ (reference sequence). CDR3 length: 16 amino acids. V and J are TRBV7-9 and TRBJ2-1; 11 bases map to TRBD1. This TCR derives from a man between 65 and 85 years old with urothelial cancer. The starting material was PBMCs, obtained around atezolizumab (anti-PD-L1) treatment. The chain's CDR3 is CASSLRTGGRDNEQFF. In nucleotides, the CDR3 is TGTGCCAGCAGCTTAAGGACAGGGGGCCGGGACAATGAGCAGTTCTTC.